This TCR beta chain was sequenced for a study of T cells after yellow fever vaccination. Notes on the study in general: Highly abundant clonotypes carried over from the bulk population could end up in FACS-sorted repertoires as contaminants. Most primary-vaccination clones recurred post-booster (more than 95% CD4, around 90% CD8).

The germline CDR1 and CDR2 sequences are DFQATT and SNEGSKA (reference sequence). Deletions cut 3 bases from V and 8 bases from J, with 13 bases between. The CDR3 length is 13 residues. One entry per CDR3 protein results from TCRdb running MiXCR on the 5' RACE reads. The sample lists 600,000 to 750,000 distinct CDR3 sequences, roughly an eighth occurring once. This clonotype came up a few times. Its antigen is as yet unknown. V gene TRBV20-1 combines with J gene TRBJ1-4; tentative D call: TRBD1 (5 bases). The sequence derives from a young man who received the YFV17D yellow fever vaccine. Sample: PBMCs, taken on the day of the yellow fever booster vaccination. Here the CDR3 DNA reads TGCAGTGCTAGTGTGGACATGGGGGAAAAACTGTTTTTT. It encodes CSASVDMGEKLFF.